This TCR beta chain was identified during a study of T cell repertoires in cytomegalovirus infection. Study-level background: Indications of both CMV infection and matching HLA type were provided by public TCR beta signatures.

Germline V lookup: CDR1 SGHTA, CDR2 FQGNSA. The ends were cut back, 5 bases at V and 4 bases at J, with 15 bases in the middle. The length of the CDR3 is 15 residues. This clonotype was seen at least ten times. Its antigen is currently unknown. TCRdb passed the reads through MiXCR, listing each CDR3 protein once. The profile shows more than 250,000 distinct CDR3 sequences, 25% of them singletons. The chain carries TRBV7-2 and TRBJ2-1; D is undetermined. This TCR derives from a human donor in good health (CMV status not recorded). Some clones in this sample may be carry-over from other donors' samples. The specimen was cultured PBMCs, collected from culture after CMV antigen stimulation. In DNA form, the CDR3 reads TGTGCCAGCAGCCCCCTAGGAAACCAATACAATGAGCAGTTCTTC. Protein: CASSPLGNQYNEQFF.